This T cell receptor beta chain was sequenced during a study of early stage breast cancer tumors. At the level of the study: ER+/PR+/HER2- status applied to about 75% of the 16 invasive breast tumors.

Study results and caveats: Unsorted bulk genomic DNA sequencing lacked pairing and functional marker data. Comparing each tissue with blood distinguished tumor from normal in most of the 16 patients.

Per the germline V gene, CDR1 is GTSNPN and CDR2 is SVGIG (reference sequence). Losses at the gene ends were 0 bases for V and 6 bases for J; bases not matched to a gene: 4. CDR3 length equals 13 residues. This clone has more than one count but fewer than ten. The antigen remains unidentified. Each sample had two DNA replicates, 0.5 ug blood or about 1.5 ug tissue. The method was immunoSEQ multiplex PCR; TCRdb's version includes in-frame clones alone and lacks a portion of them. The table lists around 7,900 clones, 62% of them singletons. This receptor was taken from an older person with breast cancer. This sequence joins TRBV30 and TRBJ1-2, with 7 bases matching TRBD1. The source material was breast tumor tissue. The CDR3 region is CAWSVRQGDGYTF. The CDR3 coding sequence is TGTGCCTGGAGTGTAAGGCAGGGGGATGGCTACACCTTC.